The 10 T cell receptor beta chains in this list originate from one sample, sequenced in a study of T cell responses to AZD1222 COVID-19 vaccine. The method was immunoSEQ multiplex PCR; TCRdb's version includes in-frame clones alone and lacks a portion of them. The data hold 100,000 to 150,000 clones, with around nine tenths observed a single time. This specimen was peripheral blood, taken 28 days after the second AZD1222 dose. These receptors were collected from an adult who received the AZD1222 COVID-19 vaccine.

The genes are TRBV7-2 and TRBJ2-1, with TRBD2 identical over 10 bases. Germline loops: CDR1 SGHTA, CDR2 FQGNSA. The V and J ends lost 4 bases and 12 bases, in that order; junction bases with no gene match: 15. This CDR3 contains 16 residues. CDR3 coding DNA: TGTGCCAGCAGCTCTCCCGGGACTAGCGCCCACCTAGGGCAGTTCTTC. Translating gives CASSSPGTSAHLGQFF.

The chain carries TRBV27 and TRBJ2-7; 11 nucleotides line up with TRBD2. Trimming removed 10 bases from V and 3 bases from J; junction bases left unmatched: 2. Germline CDR1 reads MNHEY; CDR2 reads SMNVEV (reference sequence). The CDR3 extends over 12 amino acids. CDR3: CATGTSGYEQYF. The CDR3, as DNA: TGTGCCACAGGGACTAGCGGCTACGAGCAGTACTTC.

V gene TRBV5-4 combines with J gene TRBJ2-5; possibly TRBD1 or TRBD2 for D (9 bases each). CDR3 length: 16 residues. V lost 5 bases and J 7 bases, leaving 24 bases between the germline ends. In germline, CDR1 is SGHNT, CDR2 YYREEE (reference sequence). The CDR3 sequence is CASSSGGQGSGGTQYF. In DNA, the CDR3 is TGTGCCAGCAGTAGCGGGGGACAGGGATCCGGCGGGACCCAGTACTTC.

In this sample, this clone turned up once. This chain uses TRBV7-8 with TRBJ1-2, with 7 bases identical to TRBD1. The junction had 7 bases not matched to a gene; V was cut back by 0 bases and J by 3 bases. The germline CDR1 and CDR2 sequences are SGHVS and FQNEAQ. This CDR3 has 16 residues. CDR3 region: CASSLAARGVDYGYTF. CDR3 sequence (DNA): TGTGCCAGCAGCTTAGCCGCCAGGGGGGTGGACTATGGCTACACCTTC.

V is TRBV12-3 or TRBV12-4 and J is TRBJ1-1; D not certain. CDR3 length: 12 residues. The V end lost 4 bases, the J end lost 7 bases, and 10 bases lay between the germline ends. The CDR3 here is CASSSGVLEAFF. The CDR3 nucleotides are TGTGCCAGCAGTTCCGGGGTGCTTGAAGCTTTCTTT.

The J gene is TRBJ1-1, the V gene TRBV28; D may be TRBD1 (5 bases). In germline, CDR1 is MDHEN, CDR2 SYDVKM. This CDR3 has 15 amino acids. Trimming cost V 6 bases and J 4 bases, with 18 bases left between them. The chain's CDR3 is CASRPQGGRGTEAFF. Written as DNA, the CDR3 is TGTGCCAGCAGACCCCAGGGAGGTCGGGGCACTGAAGCTTTCTTT. The complete variable domain, with remaining parts taken from reference TRBV28 and TRBJ1-1, reads DVKVTQSSRYLVKRTGEKVFLECVQDMDHENMFWYRQDPGLGLRLIYFSYDVKMKEKGDIPEGYSVSREKKERFSLILESASTNQTSMYLCASRPQGGRGTEAFFGQGTRLTVV.

The chain joins TRBV10-3 to TRBJ1-1; 10 bases fit TRBD1. This CDR3 region has 16 residues. V lost 4 bases, J lost 7 bases, and 12 bases stayed unmatched. Germline V gene sequence: CDR1 ENHRY, CDR2 SYGVKD. The CDR3 here is CAISAPSRTGGIEAFF. CDR3 nucleotides: TGTGCCATCAGTGCACCATCCAGGACAGGGGGGATTGAAGCTTTCTTT.

This chain links TRBV12-3 or TRBV12-4 with TRBJ1-2; tentative D call: TRBD1 (6 bases). The CDR3 sequence is 13 residues long. Deletions cut 5 bases from V and 3 bases from J, with 10 bases between. The chain's CDR3 is CASSPGTHYGYTF. The CDR3 region has the DNA TGTGCCAGCAGTCCCGGGACACACTATGGCTACACCTTC.

This clone appeared a single time. The chain uses TRBV10-1 and TRBJ2-1; D uncertain. Germline CDR1 WNHNN, CDR2 SYGVQD (reference sequence). The ends were cut back, 0 bases at V and 10 bases at J, with 13 bases in the middle. There are 14 residues in the CDR3. This CDR3 is CASSESFGLMEQFF. The DNA of the CDR3 is TGCGCCAGCAGTGAGTCCTTTGGGTTAATGGAGCAGTTCTTC.

The rearrangement joins TRBV18 to TRBJ2-1; 9 bases agree with TRBD2. The CDR3 contains 15 residues. V lost 3 bases to trimming and J lost 6 bases; unmatched junction nucleotides: 6. Germline V gene data show CDR1 as KGHSH and CDR2 as LQKENI. DNA for the CDR3: TGTGCCAGCTCACCGGGACGAGCGGGGGGCAATGAGCAGTTCTTC. As protein: CASSPGRAGGNEQFF.